A selection of T cell receptor beta chains follows, all from one sample in a study of identical twins. TCRdb processed the 5' RACE reads anew with MiXCR; each CDR3 protein has one entry. The sample records hundreds of thousands of distinct CDR3 sequences, 18% being singletons. These data were likewise used in another study, on T cells expressing NK-cell markers.

The specimen sequenced was PBMCs. These receptors were collected from a woman aged 18-29 years in good health. The CDR3 runs from the conserved cysteine through the conserved F or W. D genes are given only for firm matches.

V	J	length	D	CDR3
TRBV5-1	TRBJ1-2	14	.	CASRGRGGAYGYTF
TRBV20-1	TRBJ1-2	12	.	CSASHSRYGYTF
TRBV12-3/TRBV12-4	TRBJ2-7	13	TRBD2	CASTGLAGGEQYF
TRBV12-5	TRBJ2-5	15	.	CASGLVLGLGETQYF
TRBV7-9	TRBJ1-1	11	.	CASSPSAEAFF
TRBV4-2	TRBJ2-2	15	.	CASSQVLTNTGELFF
TRBV9	TRBJ2-2	15	.	CASSVRSENTGELFF
TRBV20-1	TRBJ2-3	15	.	CSARDLGGLTDTQYF
TRBV6-5	TRBJ2-7	12	.	CASSSFRGEQYF
TRBV12-3/TRBV12-4	TRBJ2-2	13	.	CASSLGLAMELFF
TRBV7-8	TRBJ2-1	16	.	CASSPQAPSSYNEQFF
TRBV7-9	TRBJ2-5	14	.	CASSLGDNKETQYF
TRBV20-1	TRBJ1-1	13	TRBD1	CSARRQGYTEAFF
TRBV29-1	TRBJ1-2	10	.	CSVVVDGYTF
TRBV27	TRBJ2-2	20	TRBD2	CASSRRFGTSGRGNTGELFF
TRBV6-1	TRBJ2-3	14	TRBD2	CASLGLASTFTQYF
TRBV10-3	TRBJ2-7	14	.	CAIRLGTSTYEQYF
TRBV7-6	TRBJ2-1	17	TRBD2	CASSLGISGGPYNEQFF
TRBV20-1	TRBJ1-1	13	.	CSARFVVNTEAFF
TRBV12-3/TRBV12-4	TRBJ1-3	14	.	CASSSAISGNTIYF
TRBV27	TRBJ1-4	14	.	CASSRRDTREKLFF
TRBV5-6	TRBJ1-1	15	TRBD1	CASSARQGVGTEAFF
TRBV7-9	TRBJ1-5	15	.	CASSSSRSPNQPQHF
TRBV30	TRBJ1-1	11	.	CAWSRGTEAFF
TRBV12-3/TRBV12-4	TRBJ1-4	11	TRBD1	CASRGPEKLFF
TRBV12-3/TRBV12-4	TRBJ2-2	14	TRBD2	CASWTRTNTGELFF
TRBV3-1	TRBJ2-5	16	TRBD2	CASSHGRTSGRETQYF
TRBV5-6	TRBJ2-1	16	TRBD1	CASSRYDRGDYNEQFF
TRBV20-1	TRBJ2-5	13	TRBD2	CSASGLAEETQYF
TRBV12-3/TRBV12-4	TRBJ2-5	13	.	CASSLRGGETQYF
TRBV10-2	TRBJ2-3	14	.	CASSATGYSDTQYF
TRBV11-2	TRBJ2-2	13	.	CASSPPATGELFF
TRBV20-1	TRBJ2-3	11	.	CSARGSLGQYF
TRBV19	TRBJ1-2	13	TRBD1	CASSTGTGDGYTF
TRBV29-1	TRBJ2-2	13	.	CSVEGTAVGELFF
TRBV5-1	TRBJ2-1	15	.	CASSLEFGSLGEQFF
TRBV12-3/TRBV12-4	TRBJ2-1	14	TRBD1	CASRSRQGYNEQFF
TRBV7-2	TRBJ2-5	15	.	CASSLGGAQQETQYF
TRBV20-1	TRBJ1-4	13	.	CSARDGGEEKLFF
TRBV20-1	TRBJ2-3	11	.	CSAPSRNTQYF
TRBV12-3/TRBV12-4	TRBJ2-1	11	.	CASRLGGRQFF
TRBV10-3	TRBJ2-7	14	TRBD1	CAIRQTGLTTEQYF
TRBV21-1	TRBJ2-7	16	.	CARSSGSSISSYEQYF
TRBV6-6	TRBJ2-7	12	.	CASSYGLYEQYF